A single sample gave rise to the 16 T cell receptor beta chains below, sequenced in a study of T cells in Graves' hyperthyroidism and ophthalmopathy. Researchers amplified the TCR beta CDR3 regions from RNA transcripts. HTBI primers were employed in a first-round RT-PCR of the TCR CDR3. TCRdb reanalysed the multiplex PCR reads using MiXCR and keeps one entry per CDR3 protein. The sample holds about 300,000 distinct CDR3 sequences; approximately 16% are singletons and the top ten take approximately 35%. The sample comprised blood. These receptors came from a man aged 25 to 45 with Graves' hyperthyroidism.

This clonotype was seen a few times. The rearrangement links TRBV20-1 to TRBJ1-1; D remains unclear. CDR3 length equals 10 residues. Looked up from germline, CDR1 is DFQATT and CDR2 is SNEGSKA (reference sequence). Deletions cut 3 bases from V and 10 bases from J, with 9 bases between. The chain's CDR3 is CSARGPGAFF. CDR3 DNA: TGCAGTGCTAGGGGTCCTGGAGCTTTCTTT.

Only a few counts were recorded for this clonotype. This chain joins TRBV10-3 and TRBJ2-1; 7 nucleotides match TRBD1. J lost 6 bases, V lost 7 bases, and 12 bases had no gene match. The CDR3 runs to 15 residues. Germline CDR1 and CDR2: ENHRY and SYGVKD. The chain's CDR3 is CAIKDHRGAFNEQFF. CDR3 sequence (DNA): TGTGCCATCAAAGACCACAGGGGCGCCTTCAATGAGCAGTTCTTC.

This clonotype was counted at least ten times. V gene TRBV12-3 or TRBV12-4 combines with J gene TRBJ2-5; D remains ambiguous. The V end lost 9 bases, the J end lost 5 bases, and 16 bases lay between the germline ends. This CDR3 region has 13 residues. Written as DNA, the CDR3 is TGTGCCAGACGCGTCGCGGCCGGGGAGACCCAGTACTTC. Its protein product is CARRVAAGETQYF.

This clonotype occurred a few times. The chain couples TRBV20-1 to TRBJ2-1, with D possibly called TRBD1 or TRBD2 (6 bases each). The V gene lost 2 bases and the J gene lost 9 bases, with 20 bases spanning the gap. Germline CDR1 is DFQATT and CDR2 is SNEGSKA (reference sequence). The CDR3 runs 15 residues. CDR3 sequence: CSARRKPGGAIEQFF. The CDR3 bases are TGCAGTGCTAGAAGGAAACCCGGGGGCGCTATTGAGCAGTTCTTC.

This clonotype was detected a few times. J is TRBJ1-4 and V is TRBV27; D gene ambiguous. Trimming stripped 4 bases from V and 9 bases from J, with 15 bases between. The CDR3 length is 14 residues. The germline gives CDR1 MNHEY, CDR2 SMNVEV (reference sequence). DNA for the CDR3: TGTGCCAGCAGTTGGGGTCAAGGGAGGAAAAAACTGTTTTTT. It encodes CASSWGQGRKKLFF.

The V and J genes are TRBV19 and TRBJ1-1; D is unclear. This CDR3 has 12 amino acids. Trimming pared 8 bases from V and 4 bases from J, leaving 11 bases between. CDR1 and CDR2 from the germline V gene are LNHDA and SQIVND (reference sequence). CDR3 in DNA: TGTGCCAGTTCAGGCCAGAGCACTGAAGCTTTCTTT. Its translation is CASSGQSTEAFF.

This clonotype was picked up one time. Given a much more abundant clone one base away, this may be a read error. The chain employs TRBV20-1 and TRBJ2-3; 9 bases match TRBD2. The germline CDR1 and CDR2 sequences are DFQATT and SNEGSKA (reference sequence). The ends lost 3 bases at V and 5 bases at J; junction bases unmatched: 15. The CDR3 covers 17 residues. CDR3 in amino acids: CSARGGGPSGILDTQYF. The CDR3 bases are TGCAGTGCTAGGGGAGGGGGGCCTAGCGGGATCCTAGATACGCAGTATTTT.

This clonotype turned up a few times. The CDR3 DNA reads TGCGCCAGCAGCTTGGAATTCGTTCTGGCTAATGAAAAACTGTTTTTT. It codes for CASSLEFVLANEKLFF. The chain couples TRBV5-1 to TRBJ1-4; D call uncertain. V shed 0 bases and J shed 3 bases, with 12 bases lying between them. Germline CDR1 SGHRS, CDR2 YFSETQ. The length of the CDR3 is 16 residues.

This clonotype showed up many times. The V gene is TRBV20-1, the J gene TRBJ1-5; 7 bases map to TRBD1. Germline assignment: CDR1 DFQATT and CDR2 SNEGSKA (reference sequence). CDR3 length: 14 amino acids. With 0 bases clipped from V and 6 bases from J, the junction kept 5 bases outside the gene matches. The CDR3 spells CSARENRGGQPQHF. The CDR3 DNA reads as TGCAGTGCTAGAGAGAACAGGGGCGGTCAGCCCCAGCATTTT.

The table lists this clonotype with a few counts. This chain joins TRBV20-1 and TRBJ1-6, with D perhaps TRBD1 (6 bases). V was clipped by 0 bases and J by 5 bases, with 14 bases between them. Per the germline V gene, CDR1 is DFQATT and CDR2 is SNEGSKA (reference sequence). The CDR3 runs to 16 residues. The CDR3 protein is CSARETGRLDNSPLHF. In DNA, the CDR3 is TGCAGTGCTAGAGAAACAGGGAGGTTGGATAATTCACCCCTCCACTTT.

This clonotype was found a few times. The genes are TRBV6-5 and TRBJ2-7; TRBD1 agrees at 9 bases. This CDR3 comprises 14 residues. Germline CDR1 is MNHEY and CDR2 is SVGAGI. Trimming removed 2 bases from V and 7 bases from J; junction bases left unmatched: 6. The CDR3 loop is CASSYGTGRGEQYF. Here the CDR3 DNA reads TGTGCCAGCAGTTACGGGACAGGGAGAGGAGAGCAGTACTTC.

A few counts support this clonotype. The V call is TRBV27, the J call TRBJ1-2; tentative D call: TRBD1 (6 bases). V shed 7 bases and J shed 6 bases, with 18 bases lying between them. The CDR3 contains 14 residues. Germline V lookup: CDR1 MNHEY, CDR2 SMNVEV (reference sequence). DNA for the CDR3: TGTGCCAGCAACAAGGGGGGGATTCGGGATGGCTACACCTTC. This translates into CASNKGGIRDGYTF.

There are a few counts of this clonotype. The chain is built from TRBV5-1 and TRBJ2-7; 11 positions match TRBD2. The CDR3 sequence is 15 residues long. Germline CDR1 SGHRS, CDR2 YFSETQ. V was pared by 4 bases and J by 5 bases, with 8 bases of the junction left unmatched. CDR3 sequence (DNA): TGCGCCAGCAGCCGGGTTACTAGCGGGAGAAACGAGCAGTACTTC. This gives the protein CASSRVTSGRNEQYF.

Ten or more counts support this clonotype. The CDR3: CASSDDRGRTNEQFF. The CDR3 DNA reads as TGTGCCAGCAGTGACGACAGGGGGCGGACAAATGAGCAGTTCTTC. The chain employs TRBV6-1 and TRBJ2-1; 10 bases align to TRBD1. After removal of 3 bases from V and 7 bases from J, the junction contained 6 bases not matched to a gene. Germline CDR1 and CDR2: MNHNS and SASEGT. The CDR3 runs 15 residues.

This clonotype appeared many times. CDR3 bases: TGTGCCAGCGCCAGCACATGGGGGGACATTCAGTACTTC. Translation: CASASTWGDIQYF. The V and J genes are TRBV6-1 and TRBJ2-4, with D possibly TRBD2 on 6 matching bases. V was clipped by 8 bases and J by 8 bases, with 16 bases between them. The CDR3 is 13 amino acids. Germline-derived CDR1 and CDR2 are MNHNS and SASEGT.

V usage is TRBV20-1 and J usage is TRBJ1-6, with 7 bases that match TRBD1. The CDR3 runs 15 residues. V lost 6 bases and J lost 9; bases outside the gene matches: 14. From germline, CDR1 is DFQATT and CDR2 SNEGSKA (reference sequence). The CDR3 loop is CSAREGAGGSSPLHF. DNA of the CDR3: TGCAGTGCCAGGGAGGGGGCAGGGGGTAGTTCACCCCTCCACTTT.